This T cell receptor beta chain was found in a study of cytomegalovirus exposure and HLA in healthy donors. Germline lookup yields CDR1 GTSNPN and CDR2 SVGIG (reference sequence). Losses at the gene ends were 8 bases for V and 14 bases for J; bases not matched to a gene: 10. The CDR3 spans 12 residues. Measured with immunoSEQ multiplex PCR; TCRdb has only the in-frame clones, and not every one. The top ten clones hold about 10% of a sample with 130,000 to 150,000 clones, approximately 92% of them seen once. This clone was seen a few times. The genes are TRBV30 and TRBJ1-6; 9 nucleotides agree with TRBD1. Material: PBMCs. This clonotype was sampled from a woman aged 18-29 years in good health and CMV-seropositive. CDR3 amino acids: CAQGQGVRALHF. In DNA form, the CDR3 reads TGTGCCCAGGGACAGGGAGTAAGAGCCCTCCACTTT.